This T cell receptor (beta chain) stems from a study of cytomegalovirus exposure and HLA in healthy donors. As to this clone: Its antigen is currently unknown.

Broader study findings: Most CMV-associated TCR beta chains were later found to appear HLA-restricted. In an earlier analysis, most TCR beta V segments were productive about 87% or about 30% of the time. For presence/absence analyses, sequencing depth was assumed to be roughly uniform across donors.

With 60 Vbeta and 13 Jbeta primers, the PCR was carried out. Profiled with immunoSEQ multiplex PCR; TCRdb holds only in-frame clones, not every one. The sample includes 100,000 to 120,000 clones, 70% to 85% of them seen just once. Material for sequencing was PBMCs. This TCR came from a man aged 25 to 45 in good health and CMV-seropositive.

Written as DNA, the CDR3 is TGTGCCAGCAGCATCGCGAGTGGGGCGAATGAGCAGTTCTTC. Protein product: CASSIASGANEQFF. The V and J genes are TRBV9 and TRBJ2-1; D is perhaps TRBD1 (5 bases). The CDR3 spans 14 residues. Germline V gene data show CDR1 as SGDLS and CDR2 as YYNGEE. The ends were cut back, 4 bases at V and 7 bases at J, with 15 bases in the middle.